These T cell receptor beta chains were read from a single sample in a study of blood T cell repertoires in COVID-19. TCRdb's copy holds only in-frame clones and misses some; the assay was immunoSEQ multiplex PCR. The table records a few hundred thousand clones, over 75% of them present only once. The sequenced sample consisted of PBMCs or T cells enriched from blood (not recorded which). Source of these receptors: a woman aged 55-70 years who had recovered from COVID-19. Each CDR3 is given with its conserved first and last residue. D genes are given only for firm matches. Rows may omit the clone size; those that give it use once, few, many or a size class.

NA | TRBJ1-1 | TRBD1 | TRBV28 | CASTLTQGAMNTEAFF | TGTGCCAGCACCCTCACCCAGGGGGCGATGAACACTGAAGCTTTCTTT
NA | TRBJ2-1 | NA | TRBV20-1 | CSLPGGNEQFF | TGCAGTTTACCCGGGGGCAATGAGCAGTTCTTC
NA | TRBJ2-1 | TRBD1 | TRBV18 | CASTTLGTGVSYNEQFF | TGTGCCAGCACGACCCTCGGGACAGGCGTGTCCTACAATGAGCAGTTCTTC
NA | TRBJ1-1 | TRBD1 | TRBV2 | CASDSQGGVSEAFF | TGTGCCAGCGATTCACAAGGGGGCGTTAGTGAAGCTTTCTTT
NA | TRBJ2-1 | TRBD1 | TRBV5-1 | CASSLQGESPNPLFF | TGCGCCAGCAGCTTGCAGGGGGAGTCCCCTAACCCTTTGTTCTTC
NA | TRBJ1-5 | TRBD1 | TRBV7-8 | CASSWTGGVQPQHF | TGTGCCAGCAGCTGGACAGGGGGCGTTCAGCCCCAGCATTTT
NA | TRBJ1-5 | TRBD1 | TRBV27 | CASSFDRDQPQHF | TGTGCCAGCAGCTTTGACAGGGATCAGCCCCAGCATTTT
NA | TRBJ2-7 | TRBD2 | TRBV5-1 | CASAVAGGSYEQYF | TGCGCCAGCGCCGTAGCGGGAGGTTCCTACGAGCAGTACTTC
NA | TRBJ2-2 | NA | TRBV7-9 | CASSLTQVAGGELFF | TGTGCCAGCAGCTTAACACAGGTGGCCGGCGGGGAGCTGTTTTTT
NA | TRBJ2-7 | NA | TRBV5-6 | CASSLGQADEQYF | TGTGCCAGCAGCTTGGGACAGGCCGACGAGCAGTACTTC
NA | TRBJ1-2 | NA | TRBV6-6 | CASSYSRVDGYTF | TGTGCCAGCAGTTACAGCAGGGTTGATGGCTACACCTTC
NA | TRBJ1-2 | NA | TRBV2 | CASTTNSNYGYTF | TGTGCCAGCACTACGAATTCTAACTATGGCTACACCTTC
NA | TRBJ1-5 | TRBD1 | TRBV2 | CASRRDRGLSQPQHF | TGTGCCAGCAGGAGGGACAGGGGGCTGAGTCAGCCCCAGCATTTT
NA | TRBJ2-1 | NA | TRBV27 | CASRTLGTYRNEQFF | TGTGCCAGCAGAACACTTGGGACTTACCGGAATGAGCAGTTCTTC
NA | TRBJ1-5 | NA | TRBV12-5 | CASGLALQGPPYSNQPQHF | TGTGCTAGTGGTTTGGCCTTACAGGGTCCCCCTTATAGCAATCAGCCCCAGCATTTT
few | TRBJ1-3 | NA | TRBV19 | CASSPEQGSSGNTIYF | TGTGCCAGTAGTCCCGAGCAGGGGTCCTCTGGAAACACCATATATTTT
NA | TRBJ2-5 | TRBD2 | TRBV23-1 | CASSLQGLAGGRGTQYF | TGCGCCAGCAGTCTCCAGGGACTAGCGGGGGGCCGAGGGACCCAGTACTTC
NA | TRBJ2-5 | TRBD2 | TRBV24-1 | CATSDSGGGARETQYF | TGTGCCACCAGTGATTCCGGCGGGGGGGCCCGGGAGACCCAGTACTTC
NA | TRBJ1-2 | TRBD1 | TRBV27 | CASSLAGTGRGYGYTF | TGTGCCAGCAGTTTAGCCGGGACAGGGCGAGGCTATGGCTACACCTTC
NA | TRBJ1-2 | TRBD1 | TRBV18 | CASSPGGQGGRGYTF | TGTGCCAGCTCACCCGGGGGACAGGGCGGAAGGGGCTACACCTTC
NA | TRBJ2-1 | NA | TRBV30 | CAWSRGSSYNEQFF | TGTGCCTGGAGTAGGGGGAGCTCCTACAATGAGCAGTTCTTC
NA | TRBJ2-2 | TRBD2 | TRBV19 | CASSTLAGNTGELFF | TGTGCCAGTAGTACCCTAGCGGGTAACACCGGGGAGCTGTTTTTT
NA | TRBJ1-2 | NA | TRBV10-2 | CASSESSSPSCTF | TGCGCCAGCAGTGAGTCGAGTAGCCCAAGCTGCACCTTC
NA | TRBJ1-3 | NA | TRBV6-1 | CASSSGTPGNTIYF | TGTGCCAGCAGCTCCGGGACTCCTGGAAACACCATATATTTT
once | TRBJ2-7 | TRBD2 | TRBV25-1 | CARGRGFYSYEQYF | TGTGCCAGAGGGAGGGGTTTCTATTCCTACGAGCAGTACTTC
NA | TRBJ2-1 | TRBD2 | TRBV9 | CASSARSGVKNEQFF | TGTGCCAGCAGCGCCCGTAGCGGGGTGAAGAATGAGCAGTTCTTC
NA | TRBJ1-2 | NA | TRBV3-1/TRBV3-2 | CASSQDRGGRGYTF | TGTGCCAGCAGCCAAGATAGAGGGGGACGTGGCTACACCTTC
NA | TRBJ1-5 | NA | TRBV2 | CASRPRWNQPQHF | TGTGCCAGCAGGCCCAGGTGGAATCAGCCCCAGCATTTT